The 10 T cell receptor beta chains given below trace back to one sample, sequenced in a study of blood T cells in healthy people across ages (dated by TCRdb to the mid-2010s). The library was obtained by 5' RACE. TCRdb lists the instrument as Illumina HiSeq 2500. A second PCR of roughly 6 to 11 cycles was performed with a sample-barcoded 5' primer and a J-beta primer mix. TCRdb reanalyzed the raw reads on its own, using fastp at Q25 for trimming and MiXCR for clone calling, and kept in-frame beta chains. Entries are consolidated by CDR3 protein sequence, retaining the most common genes and DNA. Across this sample there are under 2,000,000 distinct CDR3 sequences, with roughly 52% seen only once. The ten biggest clones cover 2.1% of the sample. The sample taken for sequencing was blood. The receptors were gathered from a woman between 35 and 50 years old in good health.

This clonotype has at least ten counts. V and J are TRBV11-2 and TRBJ2-5, with TRBD1 identical over 8 bases. With V trimmed by 1 base and J by 5 bases, 3 bases remained unmatched. Germline values: CDR1 SGHAT, CDR2 FQNNGV. The CDR3 is 14 residues long. CDR3 amino acids: CASSLGTGLETQYF. The CDR3 DNA reads TGTGCCAGCAGCTTAGGGACAGGGCTGGAGACCCAGTACTTC.

The rearrangement uses TRBV7-9 and TRBJ2-5, with a tentative D call TRBD1 (6 bases). The CDR3 is 13 residues long. V dropped 5 bases and J dropped 4 bases, with 11 bases sitting between them. Germline values: CDR1 SEHNR, CDR2 FQNEAQ (reference sequence). The CDR3 sequence: CASSPWDIETQYF. In DNA, the CDR3 is TGTGCCAGCAGCCCATGGGACATAGAGACCCAGTACTTC. The whole variable domain, remainder taken from reference TRBV7-9 and TRBJ2-5, is DTGVSQNPRHKITKRGQNVTFRCDPISEHNRLYWYRQTLGQGPEFLTYFQNEAQLEKSRLLSDRFSAERPKGSFSTLEIQRTEQGDSAMYLCASSPWDIETQYFGPGTRLLVL.

This clonotype was observed a handful of times. The V gene is TRBV27, the J gene TRBJ1-2, with D perhaps TRBD1 (5 bases). Germline assignment: CDR1 MNHEY and CDR2 SMNVEV (reference sequence). V was cut by 6 bases and J by 0 bases, with 17 bases left in between. The CDR3 runs to 16 residues. The CDR3: CASRDPGRGANYGYTF. In DNA, the CDR3 is TGTGCCAGCAGAGATCCGGGACGGGGAGCTAACTATGGCTACACCTTC.

The chain carries TRBV27 and TRBJ2-7; a weak D match, TRBD1 (6 bases). The CDR3 spans 13 residues. The V end lost 10 bases, the J end lost 2 bases, and 15 bases lay between the germline ends. Germline values: CDR1 MNHEY, CDR2 SMNVEV (reference sequence). DNA of the CDR3: TGTGCCACCAGGGGTGAAGGGGCCTACGAGCAGTACTTC. Its protein product is CATRGEGAYEQYF.

This chain joins TRBV2 and TRBJ2-3; no reliable D call. Per germline, CDR1 SNHLY and CDR2 FYNNEI. The ends were cut back, 8 bases at V and 4 bases at J, with 10 bases in the middle. The CDR3 runs 12 residues. CDR3 loop: CASLAGPDTQYF. CDR3 sequence (DNA): TGTGCCAGCCTTGCCGGCCCAGATACGCAGTATTTT.

This chain uses TRBV7-6 with TRBJ1-6; tentative D call: TRBD1 (6 bases). V gave up 5 bases and J gave up 11 bases, with 13 bases separating them. The CDR3 spans 13 residues. Germline values: CDR1 SGHVS, CDR2 FNYEAQ. CDR3: CASSPGASTPLHF. The CDR3 DNA sequence: TGTGCCAGCAGCCCAGGGGCCTCTACACCCCTCCACTTT. The full variable domain, its missing parts supplied by reference TRBV7-6 and TRBJ1-6, is GAGVSQSPRYKVTKRGQDVALRCDPISGHVSLYWYRQALGQGPEFLTYFNYEAQQDKSGLPNDRFSAERPEGSISTLTIQRTEQRDSAMYRCASSPGASTPLHFGNGTRLTVT.

The chain employs TRBV7-2 and TRBJ2-3; 11 bases are shared with TRBD1. The junction had 15 bases not matched to a gene; V was cut back by 5 bases and J by 8 bases. CDR1 is SGHTA and CDR2 is FQGNSA in the germline V gene. The CDR3 covers 17 residues. The CDR3 protein is CASSPGQGASWRGTQYF. Written as DNA, the CDR3 is TGTGCCAGCAGCCCAGGACAGGGGGCGTCTTGGCGTGGTACGCAGTATTTT.

DNA of the CDR3: TGTGCCACCAGCACAACCAAACAAGGATCACCCCTCCACTTT. Translation: CATSTTKQGSPLHF. The V gene is TRBV15, the J gene TRBJ1-6; D is unclear. Trimming shortened V by 4 bases and J by 10 bases, and 14 bases separated the two germline ends. The V gene's germline CDR1 is LNHNV and CDR2 YYDKDF (reference sequence). The length of the CDR3 is 14 residues.

The rearrangement links TRBV7-2 to TRBJ2-7; 13 positions agree with TRBD2. Matching the DNA end better, TRBJ2-5 makes the J call doubtful. Germline CDR1 reads SGHTA; CDR2 reads FQGNSA. This CDR3 spans 17 amino acids. The CDR3 here is CASSSVLAGGPRETQYF. The CDR3 bases are TGTGCCAGCAGCTCCGTACTAGCGGGGGGGCCCCGGGAGACCCAGTACTTC.

This clonotype was detected only a few times. The V gene is TRBV11-2, the J gene TRBJ2-1; 9 nucleotides align to TRBD2. V lost 6 bases and J lost 8; bases outside the gene matches: 8. Germline CDR1 reads SGHAT; CDR2 reads FQNNGV. The CDR3 contains 14 residues. In DNA, the CDR3 is TGTGCCAGCAGATCCGGGACTAGCACCCATGAGCAGTTCTTC. It translates to CASRSGTSTHEQFF.